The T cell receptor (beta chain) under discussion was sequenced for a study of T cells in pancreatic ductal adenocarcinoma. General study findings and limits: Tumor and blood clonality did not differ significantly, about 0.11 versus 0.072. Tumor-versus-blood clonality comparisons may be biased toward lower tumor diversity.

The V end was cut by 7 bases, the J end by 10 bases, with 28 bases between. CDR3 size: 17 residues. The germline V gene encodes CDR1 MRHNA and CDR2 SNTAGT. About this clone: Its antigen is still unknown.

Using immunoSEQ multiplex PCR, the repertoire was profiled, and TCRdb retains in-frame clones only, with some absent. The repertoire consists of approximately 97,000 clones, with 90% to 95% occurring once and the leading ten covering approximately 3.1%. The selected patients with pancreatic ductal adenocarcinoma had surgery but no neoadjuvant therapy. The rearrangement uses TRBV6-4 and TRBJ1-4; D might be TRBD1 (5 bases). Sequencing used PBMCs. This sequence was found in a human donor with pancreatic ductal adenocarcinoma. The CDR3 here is CASTHGGLRLMGGKLFF. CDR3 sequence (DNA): TGTGCCAGCACTCACGGGGGACTGCGCCTTATGGGTGGAAAACTGTTTTTT.